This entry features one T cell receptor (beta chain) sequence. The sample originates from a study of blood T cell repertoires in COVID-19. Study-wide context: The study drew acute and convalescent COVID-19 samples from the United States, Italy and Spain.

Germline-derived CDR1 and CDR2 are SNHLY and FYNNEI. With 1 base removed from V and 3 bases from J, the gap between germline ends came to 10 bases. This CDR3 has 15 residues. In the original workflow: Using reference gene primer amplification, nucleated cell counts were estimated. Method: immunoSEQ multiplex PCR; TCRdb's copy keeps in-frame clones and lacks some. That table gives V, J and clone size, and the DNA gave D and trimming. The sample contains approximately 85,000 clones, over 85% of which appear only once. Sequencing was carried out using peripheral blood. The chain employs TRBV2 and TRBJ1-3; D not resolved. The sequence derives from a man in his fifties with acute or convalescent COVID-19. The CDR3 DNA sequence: TGTGCCAGCAGTGAAGAGCGGCCGGGTGGAAACACCATATATTTT. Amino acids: CASSEERPGGNTIYF.